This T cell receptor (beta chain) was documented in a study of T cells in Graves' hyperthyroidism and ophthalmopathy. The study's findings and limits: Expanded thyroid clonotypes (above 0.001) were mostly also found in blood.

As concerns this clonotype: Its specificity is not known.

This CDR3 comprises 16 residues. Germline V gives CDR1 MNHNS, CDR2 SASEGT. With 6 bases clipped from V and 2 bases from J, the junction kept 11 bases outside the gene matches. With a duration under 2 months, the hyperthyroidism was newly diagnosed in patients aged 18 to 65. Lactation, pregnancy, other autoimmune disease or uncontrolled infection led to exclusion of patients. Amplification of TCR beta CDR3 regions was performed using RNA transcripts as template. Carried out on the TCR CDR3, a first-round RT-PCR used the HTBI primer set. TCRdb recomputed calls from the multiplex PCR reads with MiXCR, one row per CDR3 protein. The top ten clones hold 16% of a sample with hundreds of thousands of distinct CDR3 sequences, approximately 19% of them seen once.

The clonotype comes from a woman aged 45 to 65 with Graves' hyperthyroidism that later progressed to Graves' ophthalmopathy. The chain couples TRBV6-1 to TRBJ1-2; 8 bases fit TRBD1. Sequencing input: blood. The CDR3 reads CASSPRTDRANYGYTF. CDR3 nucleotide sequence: TGTGCCAGCAGCCCCCGAACGGACAGGGCCAACTATGGCTACACCTTC.